This TCR beta chain was found in a study of shared clonotypes between healthy human individuals. The wider study: The cohort comprised a couple of women and a few men. Their ages spanned 18 to 49 years.

V trimming: 2 bases; J trimming: 0 bases; junction bases outside the gene matches: 4. The CDR3 totals 16 residues. Germline V gene sequence: CDR1 SGHRS, CDR2 YFSETQ. The study ran the assay at deep level. Sequencing was performed with immunoSEQ multiplex PCR; in TCRdb, only in-frame clones are kept and a portion is missing. This sample has under 600,000 clones; around 81% occur once, and the top ten carry 12%. The specimen was PBMCs. The source of this sequence is a woman aged 40 to 50 in good health. Some clones in this sample may be carry-over from other donors' samples. V and J are TRBV5-1 and TRBJ2-2; TRBD2 aligns across 7 bases. The CDR3 region has the DNA TGCGCCAGCAGCTTTGCGGGAGCCTCGAACACCGGGGAGCTGTTTTTT. This sequence encodes CASSFAGASNTGELFF.